What follows describes a single T cell receptor beta chain. No antigen is known for it. No base quality values were provided; no much bigger clone lies one nucleotide off. Interpreted using the paper, the time point label stands for: blood 2 weeks post-SBRT. This specimen's treatment or condition label, per the study, means: 15 Gy SBRT to primary tumor, nephrectomy 4 weeks later. To follow tumor-enriched clonotypes, peripheral blood was collected serially from radiation-treated patients at baseline and again at 2 weeks and 4 weeks after SBRT. Every patient's renal cell carcinoma showed clear cell pathology. The QIAamp DNA Blood Mini Kit (Qiagen) was used to prepare genomic DNA for TCR sequencing. Only samples passing all quality control checks were included in the analyses. These data belong to a study of radiation and T cells in renal cell carcinoma (dated by TCRdb to 2018 to 2020). Some background on the complete study: Samples came from a clinical trial, in which primary renal cell carcinomas received 15 Gy stereotactic body radiation therapy followed by nephrectomy 4 weeks later. A total of around 50 samples underwent TCR beta sequencing, made up of some 26 tumors and around 27 peripheral blood samples. A total of about 3.8 million unique CDR3 nucleotide sequences, encoding 2,658,974 unique CDR3 amino acid sequences, were found across all 55 or so samples. The study at large found these results: The single-armed trial design could not address effects of radiation dose or scheduling on the TCR repertoire. Because pretreatment tumor biopsies were not available, the baseline intratumoral presence of clonotypes could not be determined. In blood, the top tumor clonotypes increased from baseline to 2 weeks after radiation and then shrank by 4 weeks, which suggests a temporary expansion of tumor-resident clones. Blood repertoire dynamics were not followed beyond 4 weeks after treatment.

The CDR3 runs 15 residues from the cysteine to the phenylalanine. Of the read, only the CDR3 DNA is kept; its 45 bases are in frame from base 1. The germline ends are 11 bases apart after V is trimmed by 0 bases and J by 4 bases. Based on the germline V gene, the CDR1 and CDR2 sequences are SGHDN and FVKESK. TCR beta libraries were generated from genomic DNA with the immunoSEQ kit, following the manufacturer's recommendations. To prepare libraries, a first multiplex PCR with proprietary primers was run, followed by a second PCR that added unique barcodes, and a bead cleanup was done after each round. A positive control reaction and a negative control reaction, both provided in the kit, were run with every batch of samples. The final libraries were assessed on an Agilent 4200 TapeStation D1000 ScreenTape, pooled by volume, and quantified by qPCR. Sequencing was performed on an Illumina NextSeq500 with a MidOutput 150-cycle cartridge, and 156 Read1 and 15 Index1 cycles were run with kit custom primers. The pooled library was loaded at about 0.96 pM, and around 20% PhiX control was spiked in. The source study handled its data this way. Vendor-processed data were analyzed in R, with a clonotype defined as all T cells sharing the same CDR3 nucleotide sequence. For clone abundance analyses, frequencies were normalized to the 10,000 most abundant clones in each sample. Public T cell clones, which averaged fewer than five per sample, were removed prior to analysis. An abundance difference of at least 32-fold between compartments was the criterion for calling clonotypes tumor-enriched or baseline blood-enriched. Clonotypes expanded or contracted between blood time points were identified with a beta-binomial differential abundance model. Tumor-blood repertoire similarity was measured with the Baroni-Urbani and Buser coefficient, and group comparisons used two-tailed Wilcoxon tests in R. Imported from immuneACCESS, the table was reduced by TCRdb to in-frame sequences with V and J called. These copies leave out some clones; in studies compared against another copy, an unresolved V gene accounts for under half, and the cause of the remainder is not known. D and trimming come from the DNA, and the V and J calls and clone size come from that table. In all, the sample holds about 65,000 clones, and roughly 79% of those were seen once. The top ten hold about 7% of the sample.

The specimen was blood, collected from a patient whose treatment included radiotherapy and nephrectomy. This receptor was identified in a man in his sixties with renal cell carcinoma. The V and J genes are TRBV14 and TRBJ2-3; a weak D assignment points to TRBD2 (6 bases agree). The DNA sequence is as follows: TGTGCCAGCAGCCAAGAACTAGCAGTAGCAGATACGCAGTATTTT. Translated, it gives CASSQELAVADTQYF.